This TCR beta chain originates from a study of blood T cells in healthy people across ages. There are a few counts of this clonotype. The CDR3 contains 16 residues. With V trimmed by 0 bases and J by 8 bases, 7 bases remained unmatched. CDR1 and CDR2 from the germline V gene are LNHNV and YYDKDF (reference sequence). It was with a sample-barcoded 5' primer and a J-beta primer mix that a second PCR of roughly 7 to 11 cycles was run. TCRdb recomputed calls from the 5' RACE reads with MiXCR, one row per CDR3 protein. The sample gives some 790,000 distinct CDR3 sequences, under 30% of which show up once; approximately 15% is in the top ten.

The receptor was isolated from an elderly woman in good health. The sequencing input was blood. The chain combines TRBV15 with TRBJ1-6; TRBD1 agrees at 7 bases. DNA of the CDR3: TGTGCCACCAGCAGAGAGCTACAGGGGTTGGATTCACCCCTCCACTTT. This gives the protein CATSRELQGLDSPLHF.